This entry describes one TCR beta chain. Its specific antigen is unknown. Base qualities are not recorded, but no much larger clone differs from it by a single base. This record belongs to a study of blood T cell repertoires in COVID-19 (dated by TCRdb to 2020 to 2021). As for the study more broadly: The collaborator samples originated in the United States, Italy and Spain and spanned the acute and convalescent phases of COVID-19. The material from the prospective study consisted of cDNA or gDNA derived from T cells, B-cell-depleted T cells, or PBMCs. The repertoires were released in a freely available public database intended as a resource for research on the immune response to SARS-CoV-2. The samples were drawn from the first 160 participants of the ongoing ImmuneRACE study and from 1,254 subjects provided by 6 global collaborators. Where available, HLA class I and class II types were taken from metadata supplied by the sample provider and were not determined by assay-based typing. The sample metadata nearly always contained a de-identified subject ID, COVID-19 status, age in years and sex. Subjects who had been exposed to COVID-19, were actively infected with it, or had recovered from it provided the deeply sampled blood TCRbeta repertoires that made up the dataset.

From the germline V gene, CDR1 is SGHTS and CDR2 is YDEGEE. Deletion took 2 bases off V and 2 bases off J, with a span of 11 bases between the germline ends. The CDR3 runs 15 residues from the cysteine to the phenylalanine. Only the CDR3 region is kept as DNA, spanning 45 bases read in frame from base 1. The immunoSEQ Assay, a bias-controlled multiplex PCR, was used to amplify TCRbeta CDR3 regions from genomic DNA. The paper's processing steps were these. Within the assay, amplification of reference gene primers was used to estimate how many nucleated cells each sample contained. Sequence reads were collapsed and filtered to measure the absolute abundance of every unique TCRbeta CDR3 rearrangement. For each sample, productive Simpson clonality was calculated as the square root of Simpson's diversity index over productive rearrangements. The clones in this table, taken by TCRdb from immuneACCESS, are in-frame only. Not every clone is retained; where verified, under half of the shortfall comes from an unresolved V gene, and the cause of the rest is unknown. V and J calls and clone size come straight from that table; D and trimming were deduced from the DNA. This sample holds roughly 100,000 clones; approximately 84% were observed only once. The ten largest make up around 6.2% of the sample.

Summary of the overall study and its limitations: The amount of clinical and demographic metadata varied by source and participant and was provided uncurated.

Collaborating institutions collected whole blood in K2EDTA tubes following their own protocols. For TCRbeta analysis, collaborators shipped samples as frozen whole blood, isolated PBMCs, or DNA extracted from either of those sample types. The material sequenced was peripheral blood. The source of this sequence is a human donor in a cohort sampled during active COVID-19. The sequence links TRBV5-8 to TRBJ1-3, with no confident D gene call. The CDR3 protein sequence reads: CASSFDSMTGNTIYF. The DNA reads TGTGCCAGCAGCTTTGACTCAATGACTGGAAACACCATATATTTT.